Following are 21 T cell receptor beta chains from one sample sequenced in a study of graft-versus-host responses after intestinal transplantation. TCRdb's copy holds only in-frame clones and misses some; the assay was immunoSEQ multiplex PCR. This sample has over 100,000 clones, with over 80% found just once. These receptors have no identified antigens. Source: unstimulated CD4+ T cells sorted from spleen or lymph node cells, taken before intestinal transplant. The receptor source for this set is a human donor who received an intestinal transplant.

The CDR3, as DNA: TGTGCCAGCAGCTTAGATAGGGGCTTCGAGCAGTACTTC. It is translated as CASSLDRGFEQYF. The rearrangement links TRBV11-3 to TRBJ2-7; possibly TRBD1 for D (5 bases). V lost 0 bases to trimming and J lost 6 bases, with 9 bases between them. CDR1 is SGHNT, CDR2 YENEEA, per germline. This CDR3 has 13 amino acids.

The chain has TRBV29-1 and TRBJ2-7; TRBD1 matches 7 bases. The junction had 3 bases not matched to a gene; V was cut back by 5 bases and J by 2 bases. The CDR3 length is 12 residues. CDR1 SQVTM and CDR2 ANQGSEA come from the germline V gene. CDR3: CSVWDSPYEQYF. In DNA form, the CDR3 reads TGCAGCGTTTGGGACAGCCCCTACGAGCAGTACTTC.

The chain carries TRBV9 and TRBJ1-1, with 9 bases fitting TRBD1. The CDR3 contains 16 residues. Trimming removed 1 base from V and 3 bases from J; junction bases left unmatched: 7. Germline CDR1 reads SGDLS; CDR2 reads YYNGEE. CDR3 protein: CASSVLPDRGDTEAFF. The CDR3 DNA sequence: TGTGCCAGCAGCGTACTACCGGACAGGGGTGACACTGAAGCTTTCTTT.

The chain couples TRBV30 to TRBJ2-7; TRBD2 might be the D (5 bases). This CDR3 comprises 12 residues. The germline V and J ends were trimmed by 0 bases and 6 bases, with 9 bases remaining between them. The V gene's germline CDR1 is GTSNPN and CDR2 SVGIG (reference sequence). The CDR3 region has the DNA TGTGCCTGGAGTGTGGGAGTAGGCGAGCAGTACTTC. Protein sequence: CAWSVGVGEQYF.

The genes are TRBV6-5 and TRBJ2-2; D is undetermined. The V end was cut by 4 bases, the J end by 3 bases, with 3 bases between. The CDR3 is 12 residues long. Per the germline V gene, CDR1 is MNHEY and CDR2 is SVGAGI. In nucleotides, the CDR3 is TGTGCCAGCAGTTTTTACACCGGGGAGCTGTTTTTT. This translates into CASSFYTGELFF.

The CDR3 DNA reads TGTGCCAGCAGTTTAAGCAGGATGGCCATTCAGTACTTC. Translation: CASSLSRMAIQYF. The V and J genes are TRBV27 and TRBJ2-4; no clear D. Germline CDR1 and CDR2: MNHEY and SMNVEV (reference sequence). V was shortened by 2 bases and J by 9 bases, with 11 bases between the two germline ends. The CDR3 is made up of 13 amino acids.

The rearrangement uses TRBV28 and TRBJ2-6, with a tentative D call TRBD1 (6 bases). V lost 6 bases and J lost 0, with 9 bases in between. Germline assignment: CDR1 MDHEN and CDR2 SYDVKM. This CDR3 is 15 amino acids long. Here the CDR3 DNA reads TGTGCCAGCAGAACGACAGGCTCTGGGGCCAACGTCCTGACTTTC. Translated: CASRTTGSGANVLTF.

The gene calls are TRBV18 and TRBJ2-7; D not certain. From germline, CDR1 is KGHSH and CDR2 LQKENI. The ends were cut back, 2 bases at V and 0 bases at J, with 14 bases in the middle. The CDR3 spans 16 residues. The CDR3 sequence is CASSPILSDFSYEQYF. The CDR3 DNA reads TGTGCCAGCTCACCAATACTGAGTGACTTCTCCTACGAGCAGTACTTC.

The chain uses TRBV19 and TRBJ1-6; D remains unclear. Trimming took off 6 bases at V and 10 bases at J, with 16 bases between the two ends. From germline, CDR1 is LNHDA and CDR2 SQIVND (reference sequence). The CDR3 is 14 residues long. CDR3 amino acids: CASRPRAAGSPLHF. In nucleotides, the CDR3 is TGTGCCAGTAGACCCCGGGCCGCCGGCTCACCCCTCCACTTT. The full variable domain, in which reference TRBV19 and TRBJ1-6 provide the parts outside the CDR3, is DGGITQSPKYLFRKEGQNVTLSCEQNLNHDAMYWYRQDPGQGLRLIYYSQIVNDFQKGDIAEGYSVSREKKESFPLTVTSAQKNPTAFYLCASRPRAAGSPLHFGNGTRLTVT.

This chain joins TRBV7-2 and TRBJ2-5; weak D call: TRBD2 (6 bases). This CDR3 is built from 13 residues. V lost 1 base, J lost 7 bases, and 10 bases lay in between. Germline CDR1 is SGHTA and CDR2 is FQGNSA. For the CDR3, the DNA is TGTGCCAGCAGCTTAGTGGGAGGTGGGACCCAGTACTTC. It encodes CASSLVGGGTQYF.

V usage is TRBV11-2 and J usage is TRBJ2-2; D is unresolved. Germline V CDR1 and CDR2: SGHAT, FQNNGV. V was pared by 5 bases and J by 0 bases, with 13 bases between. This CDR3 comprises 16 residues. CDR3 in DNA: TGTGCCAGCAGCATTATCCGGACCACGAACACCGGGGAGCTGTTTTTT. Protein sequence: CASSIIRTTNTGELFF.

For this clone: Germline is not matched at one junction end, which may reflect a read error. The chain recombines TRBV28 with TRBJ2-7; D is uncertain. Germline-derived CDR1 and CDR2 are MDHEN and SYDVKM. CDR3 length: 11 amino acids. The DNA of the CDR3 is TGTGCCACCAGTAATTTTGACGAGCAGTACTTC. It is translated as CATSNFDEQYF. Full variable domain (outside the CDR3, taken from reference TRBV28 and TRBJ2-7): DVKVTQSSRYLVKRTGEKVFLECVQDMDHENMFWYRQDPGLGLRLIYFSYDVKMKEKGDIPEGYSVSREKKERFSLILESASTNQTSMYLCATSNFDEQYFGPGTRLTVT.

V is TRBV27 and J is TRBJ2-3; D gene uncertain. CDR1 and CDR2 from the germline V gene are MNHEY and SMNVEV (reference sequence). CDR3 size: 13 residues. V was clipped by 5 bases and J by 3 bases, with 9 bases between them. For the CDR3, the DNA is TGTGCCAGCAGTCCGCTTGGGACAGATACGCAGTATTTT. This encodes CASSPLGTDTQYF.

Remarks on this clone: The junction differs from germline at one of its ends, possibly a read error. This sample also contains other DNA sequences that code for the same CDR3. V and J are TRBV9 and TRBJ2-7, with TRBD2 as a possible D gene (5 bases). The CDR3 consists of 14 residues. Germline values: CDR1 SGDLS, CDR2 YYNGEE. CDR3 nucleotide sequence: TGTGCCAGTAGCGTAGAACTGTCAGGCTACGAGCAGTACTTC. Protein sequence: CASSVELSGYEQYF.

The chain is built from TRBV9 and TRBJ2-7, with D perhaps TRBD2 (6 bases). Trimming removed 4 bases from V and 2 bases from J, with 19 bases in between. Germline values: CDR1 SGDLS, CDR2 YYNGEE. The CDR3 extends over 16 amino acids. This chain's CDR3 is CASSSTPRGIPYEQYF. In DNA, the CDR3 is TGTGCCAGCAGCTCGACCCCCCGGGGGATCCCCTACGAGCAGTACTTC.

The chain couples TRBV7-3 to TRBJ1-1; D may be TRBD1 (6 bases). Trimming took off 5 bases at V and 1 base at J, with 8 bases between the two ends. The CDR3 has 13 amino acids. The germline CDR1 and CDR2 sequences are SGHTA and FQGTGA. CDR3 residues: CASSAGENTEAFF. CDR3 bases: TGTGCCAGCAGCGCAGGGGAGAACACTGAAGCTTTCTTT.

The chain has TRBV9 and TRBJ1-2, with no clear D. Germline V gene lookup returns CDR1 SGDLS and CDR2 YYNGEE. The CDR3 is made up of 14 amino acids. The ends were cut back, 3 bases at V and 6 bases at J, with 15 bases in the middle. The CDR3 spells CASSGWTGFHGYTF. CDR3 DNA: TGTGCCAGCAGCGGCTGGACCGGCTTCCATGGCTACACCTTC. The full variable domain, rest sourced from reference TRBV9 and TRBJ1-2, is DSGVTQTPKHLITATGQRVTLRCSPRSGDLSVYWYQQSLDQGLQFLIQYYNGEERAKGNILERFSAQQFPDLHSELNLSSLELGDSALYFCASSGWTGFHGYTFGSGTRLTVV.

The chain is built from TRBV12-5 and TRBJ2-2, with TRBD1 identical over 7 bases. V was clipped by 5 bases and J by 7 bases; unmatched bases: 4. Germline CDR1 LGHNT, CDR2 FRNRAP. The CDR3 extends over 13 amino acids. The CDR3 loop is CASGETGYGELFF. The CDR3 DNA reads TGTGCTAGTGGTGAGACAGGGTACGGGGAGCTGTTTTTT. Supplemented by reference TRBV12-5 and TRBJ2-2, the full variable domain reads DARVTQTPRHKVTEMGQEVTMRCQPILGHNTVFWYRQTMMQGLELLAYFRNRAPLDDSGMPKDRFSAEMPDATLATLKIQPSEPRDSAVYFCASGETGYGELFFGEGSRLTVL.

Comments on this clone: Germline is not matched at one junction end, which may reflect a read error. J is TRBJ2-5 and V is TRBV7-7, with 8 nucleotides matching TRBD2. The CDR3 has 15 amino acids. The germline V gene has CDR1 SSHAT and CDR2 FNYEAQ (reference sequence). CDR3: CASSVTGREEETQYF. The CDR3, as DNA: TGTGCTAGCAGCGTTACCGGGAGGGAGGAAGAGACCCAGTACTTC. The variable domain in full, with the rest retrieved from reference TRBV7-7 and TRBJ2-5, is GAGVSQSPRYKVTKRGQDVTLRCDPISSHATLYWYQQALGQGPEFLTYFNYEAQPDKSGLPSDRFSAERPEGSISTLTIQRTEQRDSAMYRCASSVTGREEETQYFGPGTRLLVL.

CDR3 region: CASNPRQGAHYGYTF. DNA for the CDR3: TGTGCCAGTAACCCCAGACAGGGCGCCCACTATGGCTACACCTTC. This rearrangement joins TRBV19 to TRBJ1-2, with TRBD1 identical over 7 bases. The CDR3 is 15 residues long. Germline V gene lookup returns CDR1 LNHDA and CDR2 SQIVND (reference sequence). Trimming took 7 bases from V and 3 from J; bases not matched to a gene: 11. The variable domain in full, with the rest retrieved from reference TRBV19 and TRBJ1-2, is DGGITQSPKYLFRKEGQNVTLSCEQNLNHDAMYWYRQDPGQGLRLIYYSQIVNDFQKGDIAEGYSVSREKKESFPLTVTSAQKNPTAFYLCASNPRQGAHYGYTFGSGTRLTVV.

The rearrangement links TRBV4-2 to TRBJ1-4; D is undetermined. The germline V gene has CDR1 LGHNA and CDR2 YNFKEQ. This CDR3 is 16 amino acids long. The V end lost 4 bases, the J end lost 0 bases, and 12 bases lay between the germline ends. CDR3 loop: CASSRIYSSTNEKLFF. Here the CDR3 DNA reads TGTGCCAGCAGCCGAATATACAGCTCAACTAATGAAAAACTGTTTTTT.